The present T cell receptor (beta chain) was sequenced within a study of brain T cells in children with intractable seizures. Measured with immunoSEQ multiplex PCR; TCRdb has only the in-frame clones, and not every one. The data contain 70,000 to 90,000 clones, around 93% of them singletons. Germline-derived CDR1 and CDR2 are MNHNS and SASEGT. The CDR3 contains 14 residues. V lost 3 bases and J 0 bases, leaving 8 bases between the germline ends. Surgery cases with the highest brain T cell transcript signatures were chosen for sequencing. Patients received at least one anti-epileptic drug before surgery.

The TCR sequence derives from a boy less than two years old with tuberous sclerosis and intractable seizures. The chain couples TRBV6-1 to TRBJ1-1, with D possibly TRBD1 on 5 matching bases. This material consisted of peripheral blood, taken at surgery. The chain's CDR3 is CASSEAGLNTEAFF. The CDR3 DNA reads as TGTGCCAGCAGTGAGGCAGGGCTGAACACTGAAGCTTTCTTT.